Shown below are 14 T cell receptor beta chains from a single sample sequenced in a study of CD8+CD57+ T cells in acquired aplastic anemia. Patients who underwent sequencing had shown CD8+CD57+ cell expansion by flow cytometry. Genomic DNA acted as the template from which TCR beta VDJ combination and CDR3 sequence profiling were carried out. In TCRdb, the reads were re-called with MiXCR into one record per CDR3 protein. Of 450,000 to 550,000 distinct CDR3 sequences in the sample, around 30% were seen once. Sequencing was done on a sample of sorted CD4+, CD8+, or CD8+CD57+ T cells (not recorded which) from PBMCs. The receptors shown here come from a human donor with aplastic anemia.

The chain recombines TRBV2 with TRBJ1-4; D gene uncertain. CDR3 length equals 15 residues. The ends were cut back, 3 bases at V and 5 bases at J, with 13 bases in the middle. Germline values: CDR1 SNHLY, CDR2 FYNNEI. CDR3 loop: CASSETGVGNEKLFF. In nucleotides, the CDR3 is TGTGCCAGCAGTGAGACGGGAGTGGGGAATGAAAAACTGTTTTTT.

This clonotype showed up just a few times. V usage is TRBV6-2 or TRBV6-3 and J usage is TRBJ2-7; 7 positions agree with TRBD2. The CDR3 loop spans 13 amino acids. Germline CDR1 MNHEY, CDR2 SVGEGT. V was clipped by 0 bases and J by 6 bases; unmatched bases: 2. For the CDR3, the DNA is TGTGCCAGCAGTTACTCGAGCGGGGTCGAGCAGTACTTC. It translates to CASSYSSGVEQYF.

V gene TRBV14 combines with J gene TRBJ1-5; possibly TRBD1 for D (5 bases). Germline V gene data show CDR1 as SGHDN and CDR2 as FVKESK. Trimming removed 10 bases at V and 4 bases at J, with 20 bases between. This CDR3 comprises 15 residues. The CDR3 reads CATYRPGTTNQPQHF. The CDR3 DNA follows: TGTGCCACTTACCGCCCCGGGACCACAAATCAGCCCCAGCATTTT.

The V call is TRBV30, the J call TRBJ2-7, with a tentative D call TRBD2 (7 bases). Trimming pared 1 base from V and 6 bases from J, leaving 19 bases between. This CDR3 has 15 residues. Germline V gene data show CDR1 as GTSNPN and CDR2 as SVGIG (reference sequence). CDR3 in amino acids: CAWSGGGARLGEQYF. As DNA, the CDR3 is TGTGCCTGGAGTGGTGGGGGGGCGCGGCTGGGCGAGCAGTACTTC.

The chain recombines TRBV24-1 with TRBJ1-6, with a possible D match to TRBD1 (5 bases). The CDR3 is made up of 16 amino acids. The V end lost 5 bases, the J end lost 7 bases, and 17 bases lay between the germline ends. The germline V gene has CDR1 KGHDR and CDR2 SFDVKD. CDR3 in amino acids: CATSVGGRRKNSPLHF. In DNA, the CDR3 is TGTGCCACCAGTGTCGGGGGTCGACGGAAAAATTCACCCCTCCACTTT.

This clonotype appeared many times. V and J are TRBV20-1 and TRBJ2-3; 10 nucleotides match TRBD2. Germline V gene sequence: CDR1 DFQATT, CDR2 SNEGSKA (reference sequence). Trimming cost V 6 bases and J 5 bases; bases outside gene matches: 5. CDR3 size: 13 residues. CDR3 in DNA: TGCAGTGCCAATAGCGGGAGGCTAGATACGCAGTATTTT. Encoded protein: CSANSGRLDTQYF.

The J gene is TRBJ1-1, the V gene TRBV2, with a weak D call TRBD1 (5 bases). CDR1 and CDR2 (germline): SNHLY, FYNNEI. Trimming removed 3 bases from V and 11 bases from J, with 16 bases in between. The CDR3 is 13 residues long. The CDR3 sequence: CASSDKGRGWAFF. In nucleotides, the CDR3 is TGTGCCAGCAGTGACAAGGGGAGGGGTTGGGCTTTCTTT.

This clonotype has just a few counts. The chain employs TRBV7-2 and TRBJ1-4, with 8 positions matching TRBD1. The CDR3 totals 14 residues. After removal of 4 bases from V and 8 bases from J, the junction contained 6 bases not matched to a gene. Germline CDR1 is SGHTA and CDR2 is FQGNSA. The CDR3 sequence: CASSSGGPGEKLFF. The CDR3 DNA sequence: TGTGCCAGCAGCTCAGGGGGCCCGGGGGAAAAACTGTTTTTT.

This chain joins TRBV12-3 or TRBV12-4 and TRBJ2-7, with D possibly matching TRBD1 (5 bases). Deletions cut 1 base from V and 4 bases from J, with 14 bases between. The CDR3 extends over 15 amino acids. The DNA of the CDR3 is TGTGCCAGCAGTTTAGTCGTTGACAGTCCGTACGAGCAGTACTTC. Protein: CASSLVVDSPYEQYF.

This clonotype appeared many times. The V and J genes are TRBV19 and TRBJ1-5; no firm D call. The V gene lost 3 bases and the J gene lost 0 bases, with 9 bases spanning the gap. CDR1 and CDR2 (germline): LNHDA, SQIVND (reference sequence). The CDR3 is 15 amino acids. CDR3 protein: CASSMNSYSNQPQHF. In nucleotides, the CDR3 is TGTGCCAGTAGTATGAACAGCTATAGCAATCAGCCCCAGCATTTT.

This clonotype has just a few counts. V gene TRBV6-5 combines with J gene TRBJ2-1; D unresolved. The germline CDR1 and CDR2 sequences are MNHEY and SVGAGI. Trimming pared 2 bases from V and 7 bases from J, leaving 6 bases between. The CDR3 runs to 12 residues. The CDR3 DNA sequence: TGTGCCAGCAGTTACCTGGGGAATGAGCAGTTCTTC. The encoded protein is CASSYLGNEQFF.

This clonotype has ten or more counts. This rearrangement joins TRBV9 to TRBJ1-1, with D uncertain. The CDR3 has 15 amino acids. CDR1 is SGDLS, CDR2 YYNGEE, per germline. V was pared by 2 bases and J by 5 bases, with 16 bases between. For the CDR3, the DNA is TGTGCCAGCAGCGTCATCCCTGGGCTTGGGACTGAAGCTTTCTTT. The encoded protein is CASSVIPGLGTEAFF.

This sequence joins TRBV9 and TRBJ2-2; the match to TRBD2 covers 10 bases. Germline V CDR1 and CDR2: SGDLS, YYNGEE. The CDR3 sequence is 16 residues long. V shed 3 bases and J 7 bases; nucleotides not matched to a gene: 9. The CDR3 bases are TGTGCCAGCAGCGAAGAAGCGGGGGGGCCGGTCGGGGAGCTGTTTTTT. Its protein product is CASSEEAGGPVGELFF.

V and J are TRBV5-1 and TRBJ1-2; D possibly corresponds to TRBD1 (5 bases). Germline lookup yields CDR1 SGHRS and CDR2 YFSETQ. Trimming took 4 bases from V and 1 from J, leaving 8 bases between them. CDR3 size: 13 residues. The CDR3 protein is CASSKGVNYGYTF. Written as DNA, the CDR3 is TGCGCCAGCAGCAAAGGGGTTAACTATGGCTACACCTTC.